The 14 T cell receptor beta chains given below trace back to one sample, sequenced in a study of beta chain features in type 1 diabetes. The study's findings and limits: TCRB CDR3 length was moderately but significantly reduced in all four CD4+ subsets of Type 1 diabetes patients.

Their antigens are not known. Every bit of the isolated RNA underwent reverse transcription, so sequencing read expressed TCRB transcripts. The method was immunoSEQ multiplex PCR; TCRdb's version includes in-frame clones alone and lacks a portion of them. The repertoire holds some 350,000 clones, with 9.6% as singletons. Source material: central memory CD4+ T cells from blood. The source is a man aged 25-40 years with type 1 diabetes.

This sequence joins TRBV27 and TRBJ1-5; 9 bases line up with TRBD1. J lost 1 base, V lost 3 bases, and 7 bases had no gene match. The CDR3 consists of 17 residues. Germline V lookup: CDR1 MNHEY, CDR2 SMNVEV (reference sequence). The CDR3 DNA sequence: TGTGCCAGCAGTTTTCAAAAACAGGGGGCGAGCAATCAGCCCCAGCATTTT. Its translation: CASSFQKQGASNQPQHF.

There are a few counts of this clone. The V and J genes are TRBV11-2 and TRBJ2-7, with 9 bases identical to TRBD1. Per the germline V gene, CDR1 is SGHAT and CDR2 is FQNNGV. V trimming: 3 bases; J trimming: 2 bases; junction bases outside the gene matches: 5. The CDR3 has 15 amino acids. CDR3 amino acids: CASSFGTGPTYEQYF. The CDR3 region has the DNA TGTGCCAGCAGCTTCGGGACAGGGCCTACCTACGAGCAGTACTTC.

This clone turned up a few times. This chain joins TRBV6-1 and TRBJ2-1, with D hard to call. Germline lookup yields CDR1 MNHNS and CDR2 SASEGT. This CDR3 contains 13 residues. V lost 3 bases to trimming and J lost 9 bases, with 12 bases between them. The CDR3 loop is CASSEDPNGEQFF. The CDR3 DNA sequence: TGTGCCAGCAGTGAGGACCCCAACGGTGAGCAGTTCTTC.

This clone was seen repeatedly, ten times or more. The CDR3 nucleotides are TGTGCCAGCACTAAACCCCGCCGAGCAACTAATGAAAAACTGTTTTTT. Protein: CASTKPRRATNEKLFF. The V call is TRBV28, the J call TRBJ1-4, with D hard to call. The V and J ends lost 7 bases and 0 bases respectively, with 15 bases between them. The germline gives CDR1 MDHEN, CDR2 SYDVKM. This CDR3 spans 16 amino acids.

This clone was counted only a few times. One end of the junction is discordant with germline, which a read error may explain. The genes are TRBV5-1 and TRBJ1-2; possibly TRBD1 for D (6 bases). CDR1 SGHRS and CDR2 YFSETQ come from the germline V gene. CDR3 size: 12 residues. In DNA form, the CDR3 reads TGTGCCAGCAGGGGTCTGGGAGTGGACTACACCTTC. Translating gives CASRGLGVDYTF.

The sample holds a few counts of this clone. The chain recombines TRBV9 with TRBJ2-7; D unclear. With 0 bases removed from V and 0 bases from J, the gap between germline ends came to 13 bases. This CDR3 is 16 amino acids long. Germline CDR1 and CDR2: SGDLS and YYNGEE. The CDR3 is CASSVDWAESSYEQYF. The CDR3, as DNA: TGTGCCAGCAGCGTAGATTGGGCGGAAAGCTCCTACGAGCAGTACTTC.

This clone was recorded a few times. CDR3: CASSLATRSDQPQHF. The CDR3 DNA sequence: TGTGCCAGCAGTTTAGCAACAAGGAGCGATCAGCCCCAGCATTTT. V gene TRBV28 combines with J gene TRBJ1-5, with unresolved D. This CDR3 comprises 15 residues. Germline CDR1 reads MDHEN; CDR2 reads SYDVKM. V shed 2 bases and J shed 5 bases, with 13 bases lying between them.

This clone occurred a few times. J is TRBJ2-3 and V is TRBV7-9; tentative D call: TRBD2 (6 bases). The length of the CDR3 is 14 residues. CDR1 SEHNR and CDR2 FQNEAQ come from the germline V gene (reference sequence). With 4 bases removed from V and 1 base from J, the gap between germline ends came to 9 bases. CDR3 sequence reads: CASSWGLGTDTQYF. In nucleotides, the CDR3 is TGTGCCAGCAGCTGGGGACTGGGCACAGATACGCAGTATTTT.

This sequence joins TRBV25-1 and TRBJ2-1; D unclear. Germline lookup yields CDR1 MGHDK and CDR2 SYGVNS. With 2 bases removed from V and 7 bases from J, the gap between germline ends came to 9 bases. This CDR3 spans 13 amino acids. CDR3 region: CASSEGYRNEQFF. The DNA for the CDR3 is TGTGCCAGCAGTGAAGGATACAGAAATGAGCAGTTCTTC. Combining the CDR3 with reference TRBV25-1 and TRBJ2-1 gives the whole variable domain EADIYQTPRYLVIGTGKKITLECSQTMGHDKMYWYQQDPGMELHLIHYSYGVNSTEKGDLSSESTVSRIRTEHFPLTLESARPSHTSQYLCASSEGYRNEQFFGPGTRLTVL.

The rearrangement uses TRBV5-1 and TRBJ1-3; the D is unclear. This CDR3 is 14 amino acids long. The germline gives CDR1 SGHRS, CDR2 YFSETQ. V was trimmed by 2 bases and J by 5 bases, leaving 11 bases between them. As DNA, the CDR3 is TGCGCCAGCAGCTTCGAGGGTTTAAGAAACACCATATATTTT. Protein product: CASSFEGLRNTIYF.

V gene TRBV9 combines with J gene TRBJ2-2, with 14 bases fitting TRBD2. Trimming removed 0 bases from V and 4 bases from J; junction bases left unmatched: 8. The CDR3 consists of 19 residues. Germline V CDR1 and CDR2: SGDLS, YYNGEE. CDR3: CASSVDQGLAGAGTGELFF. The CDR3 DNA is TGTGCCAGCAGCGTAGATCAGGGACTAGCGGGAGCGGGCACCGGGGAGCTGTTTTTT. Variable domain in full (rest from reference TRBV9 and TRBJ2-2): DSGVTQTPKHLITATGQRVTLRCSPRSGDLSVYWYQQSLDQGLQFLIQYYNGEERAKGNILERFSAQQFPDLHSELNLSSLELGDSALYFCASSVDQGLAGAGTGELFFGEGSRLTVL.

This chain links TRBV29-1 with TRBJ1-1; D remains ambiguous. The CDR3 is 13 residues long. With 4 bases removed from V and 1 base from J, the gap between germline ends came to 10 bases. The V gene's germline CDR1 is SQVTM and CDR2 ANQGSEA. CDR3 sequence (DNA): TGCAGCGTTGGTGATGCCGCGAACACTGAAGCTTTCTTT. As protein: CSVGDAANTEAFF.

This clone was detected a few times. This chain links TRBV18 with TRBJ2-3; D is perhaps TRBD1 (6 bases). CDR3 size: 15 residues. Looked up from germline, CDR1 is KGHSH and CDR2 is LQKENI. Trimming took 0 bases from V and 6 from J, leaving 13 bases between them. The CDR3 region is CASSPPLQGSDTQYF. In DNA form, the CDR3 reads TGTGCCAGCTCACCACCGTTACAGGGATCTGATACGCAGTATTTT.

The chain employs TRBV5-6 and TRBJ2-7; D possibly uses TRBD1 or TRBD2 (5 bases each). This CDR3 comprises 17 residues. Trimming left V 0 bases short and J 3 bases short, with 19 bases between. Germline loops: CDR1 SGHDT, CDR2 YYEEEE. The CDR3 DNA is TGTGCCAGCAGCTTGGCCAGGGCCCTTGGGACCGGCTACGAGCAGTACTTC. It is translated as CASSLARALGTGYEQYF. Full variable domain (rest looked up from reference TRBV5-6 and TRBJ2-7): DAGVTQSPTHLIKTRGQQVTLRCSPKSGHDTVSWYQQALGQGPQFIFQYYEEEERQRGNFPDRFSGHQFPNYSSELNVNALLLGDSALYLCASSLARALGTGYEQYFGPGTRLTVT.